A selection of T cell receptor beta chains follows, all from one sample in a study of blood T cell repertoires in COVID-19. Data came from immunoSEQ multiplex PCR; TCRdb stores just in-frame clones and leaves some out. The profile covers under 70,000 clones, with around 80% appearing a single time and 10% to 15% taken by the ten largest. The sequencing sample was made of peripheral blood. The source of these receptors is an elderly woman with acute or convalescent COVID-19. The CDR3 runs from the conserved cysteine through the conserved F or W. A D gene is named only where the DNA matches it firmly. The size of a clone is reported for some rows only, either as once, few or many, or as a class for expanded clones.

abundance | j_gene | d_gene | v_gene | CDR3aa | CDR3nt
. | TRBJ1-4 | TRBD1 | TRBV5-6 | CASSFRDRGSNEKLFF | TGTGCCAGCAGCTTTAGGGACAGGGGTTCCAATGAAAAACTGTTTTTT
. | TRBJ2-1 | . | TRBV4-1 | CASSQQVVDNEQFF | TGCGCCAGCAGCCAACAGGTGGTGGACAATGAGCAGTTCTTC
. | TRBJ2-4 | . | TRBV11-1 | CASSRDSHLINIQYF | TGTGCCAGCAGCCGCGACAGTCATCTAATAAACATTCAGTACTTC
. | TRBJ1-6 | . | TRBV9 | CASSVREQISPLHF | TGTGCCAGCAGCGTTCGGGAGCAGATTTCACCCCTCCACTTT
once | TRBJ1-1 | . | TRBV11-3 | CASSLRAQAQF | TGTGCCAGCAGCTTACGTGCCCAAGCCCAATTT
. | TRBJ2-5 | . | TRBV30 | CAWSRETQYF | TGTGCCTGGAGCCGAGAGACCCAGTACTTC
. | TRBJ1-6 | . | TRBV2 | CASRTKPGLKDSPLHF | TGTGCCAGCAGGACTAAACCGGGACTTAAAGATTCACCCCTCCACTTT
. | TRBJ1-2 | . | TRBV3-1/TRBV3-2 | CASSQADYGYTF | TGTGCCAGCAGCCAAGCAGACTATGGCTACACCTTC
. | TRBJ2-5 | . | TRBV7-6 | CASSQQAYQETQYF | TGTGCCAGCAGCCAACAGGCCTACCAAGAGACCCAGTACTTC
. | TRBJ1-1 | TRBD1 | TRBV18 | CASSPPEGAVTEAFF | TGTGCCAGCTCACCACCGGAGGGGGCGGTTACTGAAGCTTTCTTT
. | TRBJ1-5 | . | TRBV19 | CASSTVSNQPQHF | TGTGCCAGTAGTACGGTTAGCAATCAGCCCCAGCATTTT
. | TRBJ2-3 | TRBD1 | TRBV7-7 | CASSQDRGTDTQYF | TGTGCTAGCAGCCAGGACAGGGGCACAGATACGCAGTATTTT
. | TRBJ1-1 | . | TRBV2 | CASSPEVAANTEAFF | TGTGCCAGCAGTCCCGAAGTGGCGGCTAACACTGAAGCTTTCTTT
. | TRBJ2-5 | . | TRBV5-1 | CASSPTRLDQETQYF | TGCGCCAGCAGCCCTACCAGACTAGACCAAGAGACCCAGTACTTC
. | TRBJ1-1 | . | TRBV3-1/TRBV3-2 | CASSQEGRMGLF | TGTGCCAGCAGCCAAGAGGGCAGAATGGGGCTCTTT
. | TRBJ1-5 | TRBD1 | TRBV2 | CASKGTGGNNQPQHF | TGTGCCAGCAAGGGAACAGGGGGCAATAATCAGCCCCAGCATTTT
. | TRBJ2-7 | . | TRBV12-3/TRBV12-4 | CASSLGSSYEQYF | TGTGCCAGCAGTTTAGGGAGCTCCTACGAGCAGTACTTC
. | TRBJ1-4 | TRBD1 | TRBV6-5 | CASRDREVEKLFF | TGTGCCAGCAGGGACAGGGAGGTTGAAAAACTGTTTTTT
. | TRBJ2-1 | . | TRBV7-2 | CASSLGPAGSYNEQFF | TGTGCCAGCAGCTTAGGGCCAGCGGGTTCCTACAATGAGCAGTTCTTC
few | TRBJ2-1 | . | TRBV21-1 | CASSSRGAVDNEQFF | TGTGCCAGCAGCTCGCGGGGGGCGGTGGATAATGAGCAGTTCTTC
few | TRBJ1-1 | . | TRBV18 | CASSPTMTGNTEAFF | TGTGCCAGCTCACCAACCATGACAGGGAACACTGAAGCTTTCTTT
. | TRBJ1-1 | . | TRBV7-9 | CASSLSGGREDTEAFF | TGTGCCAGCAGCTTAAGCGGGGGGCGTGAGGACACTGAAGCTTTCTTT
. | TRBJ2-3 | TRBD1 | TRBV5-1 | CASSQRLQTGSTDTQYF | TGCGCCAGCAGCCAGCGACTACAGACAGGGTCGACAGATACGCAGTATTTT
few | TRBJ1-2 | . | TRBV5-4 | CASSLDGDYGYTF | TGTGCCAGCAGCTTGGACGGAGACTATGGCTACACCTTC
. | TRBJ1-2 | TRBD1 | TRBV3-1/TRBV3-2 | CASSPRQGGGYTF | TGTGCCAGCAGCCCACGACAGGGGGGTGGCTACACCTTC
. | TRBJ2-6 | . | TRBV19 | CASNPRPRVPGANVLTF | TGTGCCAGTAATCCCAGGCCCAGGGTGCCTGGGGCCAACGTCCTGACTTTC
. | TRBJ2-1 | TRBD1 | TRBV4-1 | CASSIGQASYNEQFF | TGCGCCAGCAGCATAGGACAGGCTTCCTACAATGAGCAGTTCTTC
medium-sized | TRBJ1-1 | . | TRBV7-9 | CASSWGGREAFF | TGTGCCAGCAGCTGGGGGGGACGGGAAGCTTTCTTT
. | TRBJ1-6 | . | TRBV19 | CASSSPPDNSPLHF | TGTGCCAGTAGTTCCCCCCCGGATAATTCACCCCTCCACTTT
. | TRBJ1-5 | . | TRBV6-4 | CASSDSNPSGVYQPQHF | TGTGCCAGCAGTGACTCGAATCCGTCCGGGGTATATCAGCCCCAGCATTTT
. | TRBJ2-2 | TRBD2 | TRBV7-2 | CASSLSGGAAGELFF | TGTGCCAGCAGCTTGAGCGGGGGGGCCGCCGGGGAGCTGTTTTTT